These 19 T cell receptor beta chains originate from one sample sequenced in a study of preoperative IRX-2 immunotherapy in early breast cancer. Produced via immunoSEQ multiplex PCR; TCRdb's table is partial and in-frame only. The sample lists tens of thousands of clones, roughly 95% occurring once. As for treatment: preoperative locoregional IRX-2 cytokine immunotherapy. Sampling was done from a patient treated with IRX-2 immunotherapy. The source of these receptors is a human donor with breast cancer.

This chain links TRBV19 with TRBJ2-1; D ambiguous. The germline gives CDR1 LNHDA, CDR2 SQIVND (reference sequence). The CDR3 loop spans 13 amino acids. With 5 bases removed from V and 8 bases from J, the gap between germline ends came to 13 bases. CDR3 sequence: CASSFQDFHEQFF. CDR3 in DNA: TGTGCCAGTAGTTTTCAAGACTTTCATGAGCAGTTCTTC. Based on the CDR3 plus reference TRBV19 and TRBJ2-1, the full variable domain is DGGITQSPKYLFRKEGQNVTLSCEQNLNHDAMYWYRQDPGQGLRLIYYSQIVNDFQKGDIAEGYSVSREKKESFPLTVTSAQKNPTAFYLCASSFQDFHEQFFGPGTRLTVL.

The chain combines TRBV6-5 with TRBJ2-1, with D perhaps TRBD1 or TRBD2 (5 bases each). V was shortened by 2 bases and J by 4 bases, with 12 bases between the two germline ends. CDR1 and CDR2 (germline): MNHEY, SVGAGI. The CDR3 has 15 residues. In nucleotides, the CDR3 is TGTGCCAGCAGTTACGTCCGGGACGATTACAATGAGCAGTTCTTC. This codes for CASSYVRDDYNEQFF.

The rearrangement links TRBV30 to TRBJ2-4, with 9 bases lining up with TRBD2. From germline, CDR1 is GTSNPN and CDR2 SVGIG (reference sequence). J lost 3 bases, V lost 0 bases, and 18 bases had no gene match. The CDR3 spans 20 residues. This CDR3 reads CAWSVRASGIHTLGKNIQYF. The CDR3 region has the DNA TGTGCCTGGAGTGTACGGGCTAGCGGGATACATACCCTAGGCAAAAACATTCAGTACTTC.

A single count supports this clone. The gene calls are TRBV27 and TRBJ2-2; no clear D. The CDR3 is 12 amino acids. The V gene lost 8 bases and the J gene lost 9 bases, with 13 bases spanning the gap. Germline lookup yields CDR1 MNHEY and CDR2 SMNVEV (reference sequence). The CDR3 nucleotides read TGTGCCAGCGGAGACACTCCCCGGGAGCTGTTTTTT. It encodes CASGDTPRELFF.

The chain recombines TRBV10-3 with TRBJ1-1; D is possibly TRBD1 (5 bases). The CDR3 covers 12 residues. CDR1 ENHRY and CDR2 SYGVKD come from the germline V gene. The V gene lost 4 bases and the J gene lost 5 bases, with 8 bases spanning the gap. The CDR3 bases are TGTGCCATCAGTGGGAGGGGAACTGAAGCTTTCTTT. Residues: CAISGRGTEAFF.

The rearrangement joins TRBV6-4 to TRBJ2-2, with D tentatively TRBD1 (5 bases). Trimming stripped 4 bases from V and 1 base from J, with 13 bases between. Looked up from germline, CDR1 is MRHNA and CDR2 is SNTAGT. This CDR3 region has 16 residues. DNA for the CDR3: TGTGCCAGCAGTGGCCAGGGAAACAAGAACACCGGGGAGCTGTTTTTT. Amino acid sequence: CASSGQGNKNTGELFF.

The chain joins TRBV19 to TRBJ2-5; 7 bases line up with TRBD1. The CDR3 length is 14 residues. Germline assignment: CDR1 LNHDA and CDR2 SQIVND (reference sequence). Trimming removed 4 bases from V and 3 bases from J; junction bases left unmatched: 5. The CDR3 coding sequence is TGTGCCAGTAGTACTTCGGACAGGAAAGAGACCCAGTACTTC. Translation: CASSTSDRKETQYF. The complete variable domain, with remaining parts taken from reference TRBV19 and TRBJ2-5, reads DGGITQSPKYLFRKEGQNVTLSCEQNLNHDAMYWYRQDPGQGLRLIYYSQIVNDFQKGDIAEGYSVSREKKESFPLTVTSAQKNPTAFYLCASSTSDRKETQYFGPGTRLLVL.

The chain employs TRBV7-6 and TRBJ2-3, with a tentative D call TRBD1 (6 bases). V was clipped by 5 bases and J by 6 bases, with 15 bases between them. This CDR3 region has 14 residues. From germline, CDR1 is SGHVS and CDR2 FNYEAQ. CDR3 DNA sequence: TGTGCCAGCAGCCCCGGACAGCCGGGGGATACGCAGTATTTT. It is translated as CASSPGQPGDTQYF.

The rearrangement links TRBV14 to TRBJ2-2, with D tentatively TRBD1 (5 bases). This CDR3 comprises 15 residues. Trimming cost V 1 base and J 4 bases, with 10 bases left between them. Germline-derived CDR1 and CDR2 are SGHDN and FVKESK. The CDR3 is CASSQATGFTGELFF. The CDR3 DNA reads TGTGCCAGCAGCCAAGCCACAGGATTCACCGGGGAGCTGTTTTTT.

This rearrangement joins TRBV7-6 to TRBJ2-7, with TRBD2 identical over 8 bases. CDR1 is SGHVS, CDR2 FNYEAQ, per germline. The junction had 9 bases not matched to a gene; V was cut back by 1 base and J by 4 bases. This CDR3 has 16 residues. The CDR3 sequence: CASSLGIAGGSYEQYF. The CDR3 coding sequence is TGTGCCAGCAGCTTAGGAATTGCGGGAGGTTCGTACGAGCAGTACTTC.

CDR3 region: CASSRTGREWIEQYF. The CDR3 nucleotides read TGTGCCAGCAGTCGGACAGGTCGCGAGTGGATCGAGCAGTACTTC. This chain connects TRBV27 to TRBJ2-7, with 7 bases aligning to TRBD1. Germline CDR1 MNHEY, CDR2 SMNVEV (reference sequence). This CDR3 is built from 15 residues. Trimming removed 5 bases from V and 6 bases from J; junction bases left unmatched: 13.

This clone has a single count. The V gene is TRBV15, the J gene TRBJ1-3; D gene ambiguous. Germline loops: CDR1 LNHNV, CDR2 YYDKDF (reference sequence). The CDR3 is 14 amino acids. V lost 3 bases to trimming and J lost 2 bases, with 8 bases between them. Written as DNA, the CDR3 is TGTGCCACCAGCAGGGGTCCCACTGGAAACACCATATATTTT. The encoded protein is CATSRGPTGNTIYF.

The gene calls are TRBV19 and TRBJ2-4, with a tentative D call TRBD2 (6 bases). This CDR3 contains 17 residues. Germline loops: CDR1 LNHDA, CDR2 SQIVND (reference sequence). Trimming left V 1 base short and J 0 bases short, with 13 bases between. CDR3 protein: CASSIVKRVLAKNIQYF. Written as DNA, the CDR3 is TGTGCCAGTAGTATAGTAAAGCGGGTCCTAGCCAAAAACATTCAGTACTTC.

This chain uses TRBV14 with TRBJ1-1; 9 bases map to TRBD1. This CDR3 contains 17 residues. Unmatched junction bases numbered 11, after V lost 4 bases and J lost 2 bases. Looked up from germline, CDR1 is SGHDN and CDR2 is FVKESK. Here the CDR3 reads CASSPNRGLARNTEAFF. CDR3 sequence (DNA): TGTGCCAGCAGCCCGAACAGGGGGCTGGCGAGAAACACTGAAGCTTTCTTT.

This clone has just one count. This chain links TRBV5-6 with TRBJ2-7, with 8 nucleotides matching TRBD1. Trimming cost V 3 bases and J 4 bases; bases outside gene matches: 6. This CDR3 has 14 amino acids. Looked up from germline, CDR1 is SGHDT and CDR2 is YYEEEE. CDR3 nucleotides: TGTGCCAGCAGCTCCGGGACAGGAGATTACGAGCAGTACTTC. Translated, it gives CASSSGTGDYEQYF.

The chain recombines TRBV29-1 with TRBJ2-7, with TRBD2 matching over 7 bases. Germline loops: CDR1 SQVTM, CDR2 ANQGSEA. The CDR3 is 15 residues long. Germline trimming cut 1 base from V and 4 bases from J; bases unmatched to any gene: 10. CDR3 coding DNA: TGCAGCGTTGAAGCGGGGAGGGTAGGTGGATACGAGCAGTACTTC. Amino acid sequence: CSVEAGRVGGYEQYF.

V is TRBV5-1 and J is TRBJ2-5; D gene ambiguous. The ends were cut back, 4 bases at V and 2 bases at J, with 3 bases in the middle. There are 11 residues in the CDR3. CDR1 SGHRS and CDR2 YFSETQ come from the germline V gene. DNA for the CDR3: TGCGCCAGCAGCCAGCAAGAGACCCAGTACTTC. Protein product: CASSQQETQYF.

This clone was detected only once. Here the CDR3 reads CASSIKGGNHQPQHF. The CDR3 nucleotides are TGTGCCAGTAGTATTAAAGGGGGCAATCATCAGCCCCAGCATTTT. This chain connects TRBV19 to TRBJ1-5; 7 bases agree with TRBD1. The CDR3 consists of 15 residues. Germline-derived CDR1 and CDR2 are LNHDA and SQIVND (reference sequence). With V trimmed by 3 bases and J by 5 bases, 7 bases remained unmatched.

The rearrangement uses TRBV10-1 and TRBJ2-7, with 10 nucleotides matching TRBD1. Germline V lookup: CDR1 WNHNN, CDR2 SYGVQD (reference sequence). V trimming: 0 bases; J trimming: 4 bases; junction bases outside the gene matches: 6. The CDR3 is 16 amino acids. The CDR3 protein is CASSESMKGQGYEQYF. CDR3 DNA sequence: TGCGCCAGCAGTGAGTCAATGAAGGGACAGGGGTACGAGCAGTACTTC.